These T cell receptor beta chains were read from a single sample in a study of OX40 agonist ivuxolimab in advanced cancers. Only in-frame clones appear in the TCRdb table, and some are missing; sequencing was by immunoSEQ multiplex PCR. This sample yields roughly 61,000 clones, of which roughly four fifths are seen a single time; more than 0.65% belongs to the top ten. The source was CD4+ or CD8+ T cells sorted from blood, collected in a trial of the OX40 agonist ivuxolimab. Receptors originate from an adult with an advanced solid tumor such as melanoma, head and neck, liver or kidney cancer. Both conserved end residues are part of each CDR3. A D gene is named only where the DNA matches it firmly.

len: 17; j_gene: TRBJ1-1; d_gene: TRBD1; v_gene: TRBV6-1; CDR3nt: TGTGCCAGCAGTGAAGGTACAGGGGGCCGGATGAACACTGAAGCTTTCTTT; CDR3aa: CASSEGTGGRMNTEAFF
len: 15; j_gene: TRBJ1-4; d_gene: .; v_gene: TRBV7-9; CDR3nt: TGTGCCAGCAGCCGCCTGGACCCTGGGGGTGAAAAACTGTTTTTT; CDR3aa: CASSRLDPGGEKLFF
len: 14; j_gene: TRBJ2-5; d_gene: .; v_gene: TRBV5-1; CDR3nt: TGCGCCAGCAGCTTGGTCTGGGGCGCAGAGACCCAGTACTTC; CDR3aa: CASSLVWGAETQYF
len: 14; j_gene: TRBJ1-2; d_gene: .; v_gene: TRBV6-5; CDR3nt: TGTGCCAGCAGTTCTCGGACCGCTCCTCATGGCTACACCTTC; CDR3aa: CASSSRTAPHGYTF
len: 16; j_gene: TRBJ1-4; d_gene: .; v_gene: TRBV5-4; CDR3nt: TGTGCCAGCAGCTTGGGGGGAGTAGCAACTAATGAAAAACTGTTTTTT; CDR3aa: CASSLGGVATNEKLFF
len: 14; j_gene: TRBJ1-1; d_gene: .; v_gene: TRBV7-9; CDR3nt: TGTGCCAGCAGCTTAGGGGGCAGTAACACTGAAGCTTTCTTT; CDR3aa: CASSLGGSNTEAFF
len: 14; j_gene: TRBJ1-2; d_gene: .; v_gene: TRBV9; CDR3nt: TGTGCCAGCAGCGTAGGGGGGGTCCCAGCTGGCTACACCTTC; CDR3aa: CASSVGGVPAGYTF
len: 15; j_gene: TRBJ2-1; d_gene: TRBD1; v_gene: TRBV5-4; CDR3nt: TGTGCCAGCAGCTTGGAGGGGGCATCCTACAATGAGCAGTTCTTC; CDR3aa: CASSLEGASYNEQFF
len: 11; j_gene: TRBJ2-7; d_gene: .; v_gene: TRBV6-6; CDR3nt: TGTGCCAGCGCTCGGAGCAACGAGCAGTACTTC; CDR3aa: CASARSNEQYF
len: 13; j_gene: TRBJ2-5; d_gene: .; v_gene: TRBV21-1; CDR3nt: TGTGCCATCGGGACTAGCGGGGGACGGACCCAGTACTTC; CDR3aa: CAIGTSGGRTQYF
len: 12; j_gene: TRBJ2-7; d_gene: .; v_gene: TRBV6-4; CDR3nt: TGTGCCAGCAGTCACACTGCCTACGAGCAGTACTTC; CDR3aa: CASSHTAYEQYF
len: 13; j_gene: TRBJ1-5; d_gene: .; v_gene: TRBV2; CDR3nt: TGTGCCAGCAGGAGGGACAGCAATCAGCCCCAGCATTTT; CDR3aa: CASRRDSNQPQHF
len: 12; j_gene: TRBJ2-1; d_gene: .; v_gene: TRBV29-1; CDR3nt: TGCAGCGTTGCCGGGGGTTACAATGAGCAGTTCTTC; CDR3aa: CSVAGGYNEQFF
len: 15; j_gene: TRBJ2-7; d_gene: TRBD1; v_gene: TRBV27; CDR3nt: TGTGCCAGCAGCCCAAGACAGGGTGGGATCTACGAGCAGTACTTC; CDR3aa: CASSPRQGGIYEQYF
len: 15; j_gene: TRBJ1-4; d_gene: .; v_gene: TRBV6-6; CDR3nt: TGTGCCAGCAGTACATCAACAGGGCTTGGGGAAAAACTGTTTTTT; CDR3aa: CASSTSTGLGEKLFF
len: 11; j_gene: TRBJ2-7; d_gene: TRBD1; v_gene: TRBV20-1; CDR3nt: TGCAGTGCTGGGACAGGTAACGAGCAGTACTTC; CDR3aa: CSAGTGNEQYF